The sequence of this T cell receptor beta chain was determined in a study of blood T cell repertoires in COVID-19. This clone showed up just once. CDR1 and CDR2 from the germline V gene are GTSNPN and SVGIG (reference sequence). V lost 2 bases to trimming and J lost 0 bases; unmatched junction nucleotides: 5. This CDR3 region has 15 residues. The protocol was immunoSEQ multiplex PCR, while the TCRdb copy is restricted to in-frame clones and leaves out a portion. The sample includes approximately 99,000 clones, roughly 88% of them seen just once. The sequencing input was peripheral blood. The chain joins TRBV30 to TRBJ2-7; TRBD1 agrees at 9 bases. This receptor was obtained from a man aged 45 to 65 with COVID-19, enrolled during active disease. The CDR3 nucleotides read TGTGCCTGGAGTCCGGGACAGGGTTACTCCTACGAGCAGTACTTC. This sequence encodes CAWSPGQGYSYEQYF.